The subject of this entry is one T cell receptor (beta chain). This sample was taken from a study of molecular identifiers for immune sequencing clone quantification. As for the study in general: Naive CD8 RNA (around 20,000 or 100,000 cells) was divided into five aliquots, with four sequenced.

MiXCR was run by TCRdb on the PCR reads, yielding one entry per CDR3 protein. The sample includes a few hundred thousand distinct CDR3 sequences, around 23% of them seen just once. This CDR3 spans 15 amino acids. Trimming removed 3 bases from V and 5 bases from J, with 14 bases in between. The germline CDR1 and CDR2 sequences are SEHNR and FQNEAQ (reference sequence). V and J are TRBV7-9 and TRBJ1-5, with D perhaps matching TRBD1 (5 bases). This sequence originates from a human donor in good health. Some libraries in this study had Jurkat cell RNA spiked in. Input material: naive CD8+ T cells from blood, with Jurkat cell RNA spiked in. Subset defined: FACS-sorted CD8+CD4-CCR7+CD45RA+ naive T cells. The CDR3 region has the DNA TGTGCCAGCAGCTTTGCGGGACCGGGCGATCAGCCCCAGCATTTT. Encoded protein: CASSFAGPGDQPQHF.